This TCR beta chain is from a study of blood T cell repertoires in COVID-19. There are 15 residues in the CDR3. Germline V gene sequence: CDR1 LGHDT, CDR2 YNNKEL (reference sequence). Deletions cut 5 bases from V and 4 bases from J, with 17 bases between. Here immunoSEQ multiplex PCR was the method, and the copy in TCRdb shows in-frame clones only, minus some. The sample contains 60,000 to 80,000 clones, roughly 85% of which appear only once. The chain uses TRBV3-1 (or the pseudogene TRBV3-2) and TRBJ2-5; no clear D. Source material: peripheral blood. The TCR comes from a man in his forties or fifties with acute or convalescent COVID-19. The CDR3 loop reads CASSFGSPRGETQYF. CDR3 nucleotides: TGTGCCAGCAGCTTCGGGTCTCCCAGAGGAGAGACCCAGTACTTC.